The clone carrying this T cell receptor beta chain was counted a single time. Antigen specificity is unknown. This record comes from a study of cytomegalovirus exposure and HLA in healthy donors. The overall study: Assignment to the Caucasian-associated ancestry cluster applied to roughly 80% of the approximately 420 genotyped donors. Study results and limitations: Later findings reportedly placed an Asian-associated ancestry cluster below the roughly 700-donor mean for N-insertions. Overall, approximately 150 TCR beta chains were annotated as cytomegalovirus-associated.

CDR3 length: 14 residues. Trimming shortened V by 4 bases and J by 14 bases, and 20 bases separated the two germline ends. Germline CDR1 KGHSH, CDR2 LQKENI. In the PCR, 60 Vbeta and 13 Jbeta primers were used. Original data processing: Later work found tens of millions of unique TCR beta chains, with about 10 million shared. Assay used: immunoSEQ multiplex PCR; TCRdb lists only in-frame clones, some missing. The DNA was the basis for D and trimming; V, J and clone size are from that table. This table holds around 230,000 clones, roughly 80% found once. The rearrangement uses TRBV18 and TRBJ1-4; maybe TRBD1 (5 bases). Input material: PBMCs. This receptor was taken from a man in his forties in good health and CMV-seropositive. The CDR3 region is CASSRGTVPGLLFF. In DNA form, the CDR3 reads TGTGCCAGCTCACGGGGCACCGTCCCCGGGTTGCTGTTTTTT.